Listed below are T cell receptor beta chains from one sample, sequenced in a study of T cell responses to AZD1222 COVID-19 vaccine. Profiled with immunoSEQ multiplex PCR; TCRdb holds only in-frame clones, not every one. This sample has under 200,000 clones, with roughly nine tenths found just once. The sample consisted of peripheral blood, taken on day 0 of AZD1222 vaccination. All receptors come from an adult in good health. The CDR3 runs from the conserved cysteine through the conserved F or W. Each record gives: V gene, clone size, J gene, D gene, CDR3 protein, CDR3 DNA. The D gene is left open where the match is weak. Some rows mark clone size as missing; the rest say once, few, many or name a class of expanded clone.

>TRBV11-3|.|TRBJ2-1|.
CASPTTNSRTGTRYNEQFF
TGTGCCAGCCCCACTACCAACTCCCGGACTGGGACTCGTTACAATGAGCAGTTCTTC
>TRBV9|.|TRBJ1-1|TRBD1
CASSSRWDRGVTEAFF
TGTGCCAGCAGCTCACGATGGGACAGGGGGGTCACTGAAGCTTTCTTT
>TRBV28|.|TRBJ1-6|.
CASSLSSGGSPLHF
TGTGCCAGCAGTTTAAGCTCGGGGGGTTCACCCCTCCACTTT
>TRBV28|.|TRBJ1-5|TRBD1
CASSLGDRVQPQHF
TGTGCCAGCAGTTTAGGAGACAGGGTTCAGCCCCAGCATTTT
>TRBV11-2|.|TRBJ1-3|.
CASSLQGIGNTIYF
TGTGCCAGCAGCTTACAGGGGATTGGAAACACCATATATTTT
>TRBV7-9|.|TRBJ1-2|TRBD1
CASRRDRNYGYTF
TGTGCCAGCAGGAGGGACAGGAACTATGGCTACACCTTC
>TRBV5-1|.|TRBJ2-3|.
CASSAGLASTDTQYF
TGCGCCAGCAGCGCGGGACTGGCTAGCACAGATACGCAGTATTTT
>TRBV12-3/TRBV12-4|.|TRBJ1-1|.
CASSLAAGEAFF
TGTGCCAGCAGTTTAGCGGCAGGAGAAGCTTTCTTT
>TRBV4-1|.|TRBJ2-7|.
CASSDPDFAKPYEQYF
TGCGCCAGCAGCGACCCTGACTTCGCTAAGCCCTACGAGCAGTACTTC
>TRBV28|.|TRBJ2-2|.
CASSRVGFSNTGELFF
TGTGCCAGCAGCCGGGTGGGTTTTTCGAACACCGGGGAGCTGTTTTTT
>TRBV4-3|.|TRBJ2-3|TRBD2
CASSQDGSGGPNGRDTQYF
TGCGCCAGCAGCCAAGACGGTAGCGGGGGGCCTAACGGGAGAGATACGCAGTATTTT
>TRBV5-1|.|TRBJ2-7|.
CASRAYNSYEQYF
TGCGCCAGCAGAGCTTACAATTCCTACGAGCAGTACTTC
>TRBV18|.|TRBJ2-2|.
CASSPVAQQNTGELFF
TGTGCCAGCTCACCAGTTGCACAGCAGAACACCGGGGAGCTGTTTTTT
>TRBV18|.|TRBJ2-1|TRBD2
CASSPLSGGPNNEQFF
TGTGCCAGCTCTCCGCTTTCGGGAGGGCCTAACAATGAGCAGTTCTTC
>TRBV5-8|.|TRBJ2-1|TRBD1
CASRSGTGPFF
TGTGCCAGCAGGTCCGGGACAGGGCCGTTCTTC
>TRBV6-5|.|TRBJ2-4|TRBD1
CASEGQENIQYF
TGTGCCAGCGAAGGACAGGAAAACATTCAGTACTTC
>TRBV27|.|TRBJ2-7|.
CASSPRRGASYEQYF
TGTGCCAGCAGTCCGCGAAGGGGCGCCTCCTACGAGCAGTACTTC
>TRBV28|.|TRBJ2-5|.
CASSPQLETQYF
TGTGCCAGCAGTCCCCAGTTGGAGACCCAGTACTTC
>TRBV2|once|TRBJ1-2|.
CASLRPGTESSHNYGYTF
TGTGCCAGCCTCCGACCCGGGACTGAGAGTTCCCATAACTATGGCTACACCTTC
>TRBV7-9|once|TRBJ2-4|TRBD2
CASSLGLGVVNIQYF
TGTGCCAGCAGCTTGGGACTAGGGGTTGTGAACATTCAGTACTTC
>TRBV5-1|few|TRBJ1-2|.
CASSLVSSDGYTF
TGCGCCAGCAGCTTGGTCTCCTCGGATGGCTACACCTTC
>TRBV5-4|.|TRBJ2-2|.
CASTWDLNSPGELFF
TGTGCCAGCACATGGGACCTCAATAGTCCCGGGGAGCTGTTTTTT
>TRBV27|.|TRBJ1-1|TRBD1
CASSLTPGGRTEAFF
TGTGCCAGCAGTTTAACGCCAGGGGGTAGGACTGAAGCTTTCTTT
>TRBV7-2|.|TRBJ2-7|TRBD1
CASSLGTGFHEQYF
TGTGCCAGCAGCTTAGGGACAGGGTTCCACGAGCAGTACTTC
>TRBV6-6|once|TRBJ1-2|.
CATQAGDGYTF
TGTGCCACGCAGGCGGGGGATGGCTACACCTTC
>TRBV7-7|.|TRBJ2-7|TRBD2
CASSLTSTLSQQYF
TGTGCTAGCAGCTTGACTAGCACCCTCTCCCAGCAGTACTTC
>TRBV5-1|.|TRBJ2-7|.
CASSENTGNYEQYF
TGCGCCAGCAGCGAAAATACCGGGAATTACGAGCAGTACTTC
>TRBV6-4|.|TRBJ2-3|.
CASSDSGSLTDTQYF
TGTGCCAGCAGTGACTCCGGTAGTCTCACAGATACGCAGTATTTT
>TRBV7-2|.|TRBJ2-1|TRBD2
CASSTGLAGEGEQFF
TGTGCCAGCAGCACTGGACTAGCGGGGGAGGGTGAGCAGTTCTTC
>TRBV2|once|TRBJ1-1|.
CANSEDWNTEAFF
TGTGCCAACAGTGAGGATTGGAACACTGAAGCTTTCTTT
>TRBV7-8|.|TRBJ1-5|TRBD1
CASSFFTGGRNQPQHF
TGTGCCAGCAGCTTCTTCACAGGGGGACGCAATCAGCCCCAGCATTTT
>TRBV7-2|few|TRBJ1-1|.
CASSLWTRSGQGSAFF
TGTGCCAGCAGCTTATGGACCCGATCGGGGCAGGGCTCGGCTTTCTTT
>TRBV19|.|TRBJ1-1|.
CASSRTDEAFF
TGTGCCAGTAGCCGGACAGATGAAGCTTTCTTT
>TRBV12-3/TRBV12-4|.|TRBJ2-7|.
CASSWRVGSEQYF
TGTGCCAGCAGTTGGAGGGTAGGAAGCGAGCAGTACTTC
>TRBV6-5|.|TRBJ1-3|.
CASSLTVPGSGNTIYF
TGTGCCAGCAGTTTGACGGTCCCTGGGAGTGGAAACACCATATATTTT
>TRBV30|.|TRBJ1-1|.
CAWSVLMGENTEAFF
TGTGCCTGGAGTGTACTCATGGGGGAGAACACTGAAGCTTTCTTT
>TRBV11-2|.|TRBJ2-3|TRBD1
CASSLLPGQSTDTQYF
TGTGCCAGCAGCTTACTTCCGGGACAGAGCACAGATACGCAGTATTTT
>TRBV2|.|TRBJ1-1|.
CASRFQAPDTEAFF
TGTGCCAGCCGATTCCAGGCCCCAGACACTGAAGCTTTCTTT
>TRBV6-2/TRBV6-3|.|TRBJ2-2|.
CASSYYGPTGELFF
TGTGCCAGCAGTTACTATGGACCCACCGGGGAGCTGTTTTTT